The present T cell receptor (beta chain) was sequenced within a study of HIV-infected patients and healthy controls. Findings of the study overall: Healthy controls carried many MAIT alpha-chain CDR3s, while HIV+ repertoires had few.

The CDR3 extends over 15 amino acids. CDR1 is LGHDT and CDR2 is YNNKEL in the germline V gene (reference sequence). Trimming cost V 3 bases and J 6 bases, with 18 bases left between them. No cell fractionation was done, so the repertoire covers all unsorted peripheral blood T cells. Four of the ten uninfected healthy control donors were sampled twice, three to four months apart. This clonotype was counted ten times or more. As yet, its antigen is unknown. cDNA was made from around 0.45 ug RNA using alpha and beta constant primers. Each of the alpha and beta chains got its own library through chain-specific third strand synthesis with indices. MiXCR, run by TCRdb on the 5' RACE reads, gives a single entry per CDR3 protein. The sample lists roughly 15,000 distinct CDR3 sequences; under 9.5% were seen once.

Sequences were obtained from blood. The clonotype originates from an adult in good health. The chain employs TRBV3-1 and TRBJ2-7, with D perhaps TRBD1 or TRBD2 (5 bases each). The DNA for the CDR3 is TGTGCCAGCAGCCAGACCGGGACGCTGGGGTCCGAGCAGTACTTC. Translating gives CASSQTGTLGSEQYF.